This TCR beta chain comes out of a study of blood T cells in healthy people across ages (dated by TCRdb to 2015 to 2017). For the wider study: In model experiments, roughly one uniquely barcoded TCR beta cDNA molecule per two T cells was captured by template switching. To track age-related changes in TCR beta repertoire diversity, the study relied on deep sequencing normalized with unique cDNA molecular identifiers. To avoid experimental bias, donors of different ages were distributed randomly across sequencing lanes. Donors were grouped into four age groups: young (average roughly 17 years), middle-aged (39), aged (62) and long-lived (around 80). Two additional independent replicas of 1 million unique cDNA reads from the same blood draw were analyzed for two donors (one aged 18 to 29 and one aged 80 or older). What the research found in general, with its limitations: Total diversity estimates from one million sequenced T cells were considered lower bounds and underestimates. Because donor CMV infection status was unknown, age-related changes in expanded clonotypes were potentially confounded. Since profiling was done on bulk unsorted PBMCs, naive and antigen-experienced compartments could not be conclusively compared. Compared with the aged group, more naive CD4+ T cells, fewer expanded clones and increased TCR diversity were shown by the long-lived group, suggesting age selection. As age increased, observed TCR beta diversity per million T cells dropped in a roughly linear way, and a significant reduction was already evident by age about 40. There was a strong correlation between observed TCR beta diversity and the percentage of naive T cells measured by flow cytometry.

Library preparation used 5' RACE. TCRdb names Illumina HiSeq 2500 as the instrument used. A second 7 to 11 cycle PCR used a sample-barcoded 5' primer and a J-beta primer mix. A unique molecular identifier was introduced onto each TCR beta cDNA molecule by a template-switch 5' adaptor carrying 12 random nucleotides. At least 2.5 million CDR3-containing paired-end reads were obtained from each sample. All of the RNA was converted into first-strand cDNA using the Mint cDNA synthesis kit, with a TRBC-specific oligonucleotide serving as the primer. After uracil-DNA glycosylase treatment, a first 18-cycle PCR used universal primers M1SS and BC2_uni_R on all cDNA. The original pipeline was this. Normalization of each sample was performed by random selection of 1 million high-quality reads, each carrying a distinct molecular identifier. Reads with shared molecular identifiers were discarded instead of being binned into consensus sequences. MiTCR, with a Q25 quality threshold and the strictest error-elimination algorithm, was used for CDR3 identification, clonotype clustering and error correction. Lower-bound total TCR beta diversity was estimated with a nonparametric unseen species model using Euler transformation. TCRdb took the public reads, trimmed them with fastp at Q25, ran MiXCR for clone calling and kept in-frame beta chains. Records with the same CDR3 protein are collapsed into one entry carrying the most frequent genes and DNA. The V and J calls here are based on TCRdb, not the publication. Here the sample has hundreds of thousands of distinct CDR3 sequences; about 24% occur a single time. The ten largest clones capture around 21% of the sample.

From the cysteine up to the phenylalanine, the CDR3 has a length of 14 residues. Kept here is only the CDR3 DNA, which spans 42 bases and is read in frame from base 1. Cut back by 0 bases and 3 bases, the V and J ends lie 8 bases apart. CDR1 and CDR2 are read off the germline V gene (reference sequence) as LGHDT and YNNKEL. The 39 donors, aged about 6 to 90 years, were systemically healthy Caucasian individuals from Russia. Each donor gave 8 to 10 milliliters of peripheral blood, drawn into EDTA-treated Vacutainer tubes. PBMCs were isolated by Ficoll-Paque density-gradient centrifugation, with at least 6 million obtained per sample. Total RNA, at least 6 micrograms per sample, was extracted from PBMCs with Trizol reagent. For every donor, an aliquot of PBMCs went through flow cytometry to measure the percentages of naive CD45RAhigh/CD27high T cells. On this clonotype itself: The antigen this receptor binds is unknown. Qualities for individual bases were not recorded, and no much larger clone is one base off.

Material: blood. This clonotype was sampled from a man in his 70s in good health. Recombination linked TRBV3-1 to TRBJ1-1; the D gene assignment is ambiguous. The CDR3 in this case is CASSQEFGYTEAFF. The DNA sequence follows: TGTGCCAGCAGCCAAGAATTTGGGTACACTGAAGCTTTCTTT.